What follows are 6 T cell receptor beta chains derived from one specimen sequenced in a study of blood T cell repertoires in COVID-19. Only in-frame clones appear in the TCRdb table, and some are missing; sequencing was by immunoSEQ multiplex PCR. The sample lists a few hundred thousand clones; almost 90% were seen once. The sequencing sample was made of PBMCs or T cells enriched from blood (not recorded which). Every receptor here comes from a woman aged 25 to 39 who had been exposed to COVID-19.

V gene TRBV29-1 combines with J gene TRBJ2-5; a possible D gene is TRBD1 (5 bases). The germline V gene encodes CDR1 SQVTM and CDR2 ANQGSEA. V lost 0 bases to trimming and J lost 5 bases, with 13 bases between them. This CDR3 comprises 14 residues. The DNA for the CDR3 is TGCAGCGTTGAAGAGGTGACCCCAGGGGAGACCCAGTACTTC. Protein product: CSVEEVTPGETQYF.

The J gene is TRBJ1-2, the V gene TRBV19, with D perhaps TRBD1 (5 bases). Germline lookup yields CDR1 LNHDA and CDR2 SQIVND (reference sequence). This CDR3 is built from 15 residues. Trimming took off 6 bases at V and 4 bases at J, with 18 bases between the two ends. The CDR3 is CASSPGGDLSYGYTF. In DNA, the CDR3 is TGTGCCAGTAGCCCTGGGGGGGACTTAAGCTATGGCTACACCTTC.

The chain couples TRBV7-3 to TRBJ2-1, with 7 bases identical to TRBD2. The V segment lost 1 base and the J segment 8 bases; nucleotides outside the gene matches: 8. The germline V gene has CDR1 SGHTA and CDR2 FQGTGA. The CDR3 length is 15 residues. CDR3 protein: CASSLSGRAKDEQFF. The CDR3 bases are TGTGCCAGCAGCTTAAGTGGGAGGGCCAAGGATGAGCAGTTCTTC.

The genes are TRBV3-1 (or the pseudogene TRBV3-2) and TRBJ2-1; TRBD2 is a possible D gene (6 bases). CDR1 and CDR2 (germline): LGHDT, YNNKEL (reference sequence). V gave up 2 bases and J gave up 3 bases, with 11 bases separating them. This CDR3 is 15 amino acids long. The CDR3 reads CASSQLAAGYNEQFF. CDR3 bases: TGTGCCAGCAGCCAATTAGCGGCCGGCTACAATGAGCAGTTCTTC.

The rearrangement joins TRBV29-1 to TRBJ1-4; D remains ambiguous. V dropped 3 bases and J dropped 8 bases, with 16 bases sitting between them. CDR1 is SQVTM, CDR2 ANQGSEA, per germline. The CDR3 spans 14 residues. This chain's CDR3 is CSVDGVGRGEKLFF. CDR3 DNA sequence: TGCAGCGTTGATGGTGTCGGCAGAGGAGAAAAACTGTTTTTT.

J is TRBJ2-1 and V is TRBV5-5; 13 positions agree with TRBD2. Germline assignment: CDR1 SGHKS and CDR2 YYEKEE (reference sequence). The J segment lost 8 bases and the V segment lost 4 bases, leaving 9 bases of the junction unmatched. The CDR3 is 16 amino acids. The CDR3 DNA is TGTGCCAGCAGCACCGGGACTAGCGGGACTCTAGATGAGCAGTTCTTC. Its translation is CASSTGTSGTLDEQFF. Filled out from reference TRBV5-5 and TRBJ2-1, the complete variable domain reads DAGVTQSPTHLIKTRGQQVTLRCSPISGHKSVSWYQQVLGQGPQFIFQYYEKEERGRGNFPDRFSARQFPNYSSELNVNALLLGDSALYLCASSTGTSGTLDEQFFGPGTRLTVL.